The 10 T cell receptor beta chains below were found in one sample sequenced in a study of T cell responses to AZD1222 COVID-19 vaccine. Profiled with immunoSEQ multiplex PCR; TCRdb holds only in-frame clones, not every one. Here the sample spans tens of thousands of clones, around nine tenths being singletons. The material was peripheral blood, obtained on day 0 of MenACWY control vaccination. The receptors shown here come from an adult in good health.

This chain joins TRBV14 and TRBJ2-2; 9 bases align to TRBD2. The CDR3 is made up of 18 amino acids. V trimming: 4 bases; J trimming: 2 bases; junction bases outside the gene matches: 11. Germline CDR1 is SGHDN and CDR2 is FVKESK. Here the CDR3 reads CASSRAWVGTSNTGELFF. Here the CDR3 DNA reads TGTGCCAGCAGCCGAGCATGGGTCGGGACTAGCAACACCGGGGAGCTGTTTTTT.

The rearrangement uses TRBV6-5 and TRBJ1-1; 9 positions agree with TRBD1. Germline-derived CDR1 and CDR2 are MNHEY and SVGAGI. The ends lost 11 bases at V and 6 bases at J; junction bases unmatched: 10. This CDR3 has 13 residues. This CDR3 is CAGEQGAAAEAFF. Here the CDR3 DNA reads TGTGCCGGAGAACAGGGGGCCGCGGCTGAAGCTTTCTTT.

The V gene is TRBV6-1, the J gene TRBJ2-7; no reliable D call. The length of the CDR3 is 14 residues. Deletions cut 0 bases from V and 4 bases from J, with 10 bases between. Germline lookup yields CDR1 MNHNS and CDR2 SASEGT. CDR3 residues: CASSEASAAYEQYF. The CDR3 nucleotides are TGTGCCAGCAGTGAAGCATCGGCCGCTTACGAGCAGTACTTC.

V usage is TRBV18 and J usage is TRBJ2-1, with 10 bases identical to TRBD2. With 6 bases clipped from V and 7 bases from J, the junction kept 9 bases outside the gene matches. The CDR3 has 15 residues. CDR1 is KGHSH and CDR2 is LQKENI in the germline V gene. CDR3 in amino acids: CASSPSGRSRNEQFF. The CDR3 coding sequence is TGTGCCAGCTCGCCTAGCGGGAGATCTCGGAATGAGCAGTTCTTC.

The gene calls are TRBV19 and TRBJ2-2; D not resolved. V was trimmed by 5 bases and J by 5 bases, leaving 15 bases between them. The CDR3 totals 15 residues. Germline V lookup: CDR1 LNHDA, CDR2 SQIVND (reference sequence). CDR3 in DNA: TGTGCCAGTAGTCGACGGAGTTTGGGGACCGGGGAGCTGTTTTTT. This codes for CASSRRSLGTGELFF.

In its sample, this clone was seen a few times. This same CDR3 is encoded by further DNA sequences in the sample. The J gene is TRBJ2-1, the V gene TRBV27; D may match TRBD1 or TRBD2 (5 bases each). This CDR3 contains 14 residues. The V end lost 6 bases, the J end lost 5 bases, and 14 bases lay between the germline ends. Germline CDR1 MNHEY, CDR2 SMNVEV (reference sequence). CDR3 in DNA: TGTGCCAGCAGCCCCGGGACCACCGACAATGAGCAGTTCTTC. The encoded protein is CASSPGTTDNEQFF.

The chain combines TRBV6-5 with TRBJ1-1; D possibly corresponds to TRBD1 (6 bases). The V gene's germline CDR1 is MNHEY and CDR2 SVGAGI. Between the trimmed V and J ends, which lost 6 bases and 6 bases, there was a span of 17 bases. The CDR3 sequence is 14 residues long. CDR3 sequence reads: CASSPTGISAEAFF. The DNA for the CDR3 is TGTGCCAGCAGCCCCACAGGGATAAGCGCTGAAGCTTTCTTT.

The V gene is TRBV30, the J gene TRBJ1-3, with a weak D call TRBD1 (5 bases). Germline V gene sequence: CDR1 GTSNPN, CDR2 SVGIG (reference sequence). V dropped 3 bases and J dropped 0 bases, with 12 bases sitting between them. The CDR3 is 15 amino acids. DNA for the CDR3: TGTGCCTGGAGCCCGGCAGGGATCTCTGGAAACACCATATATTTT. It is translated as CAWSPAGISGNTIYF. Drawing the rest from reference TRBV30 and TRBJ1-3, the complete variable domain is SQTIHQWPATLVQPVGSPLSLECTVEGTSNPNLYWYRQAAGRGLQLLFYSVGIGQISSEVPQNLSASRPQDRQFILSSKKLLLSDSGFYLCAWSPAGISGNTIYFGEGSWLTVV.

The V call is TRBV5-4, the J call TRBJ1-2, with D hard to call. Germline V gene data show CDR1 as SGHNT and CDR2 as YYREEE (reference sequence). The CDR3 covers 13 residues. V gave up 0 bases and J gave up 4 bases, with 7 bases separating them. The CDR3 loop reads CASSLEQRYGYTF. The CDR3 DNA is TGTGCCAGCAGCTTGGAACAGCGCTATGGCTACACCTTC.

The gene calls are TRBV2 and TRBJ2-1, with D possibly matching TRBD2 (6 bases). Looked up from germline, CDR1 is SNHLY and CDR2 is FYNNEI. The CDR3 is 15 residues long. The germline V and J ends were trimmed by 5 bases and 2 bases, with 13 bases remaining between them. This CDR3 reads CASSLGGDPYNEQFF. The CDR3, as DNA: TGTGCCAGCAGTCTCGGCGGGGATCCCTACAATGAGCAGTTCTTC.